This T cell receptor beta chain stems from a study of OX40 agonist ivuxolimab in advanced cancers. Study-wide context: The costimulatory receptor OX40 (CD134) was targeted by ivuxolimab, a fully human IgG2 agonistic monoclonal antibody. Intravenous ivuxolimab was administered to patients every 2 weeks at six dose levels: 0.01, 0.1, 0.3, 1.5, 3 and 10 mg/kg. Of the approximately 54 dose-escalation patients, hepatocellular carcinoma was present in some 19, melanoma in approximately 15, renal cell carcinoma in 9 and head and neck cancer in 9. Partial responses were achieved by three dose-escalation patients, of whom one had hepatocellular carcinoma and two had cutaneous melanoma. The monotherapy dose-escalation portion (N of about 50 patients) of the phase I ivuxolimab trial is reported in the paper. The point of sequencing TCRbeta in the periphery was to test whether ivuxolimab changed TCR sequence diversity and drove clonal T-cell expansion. In the dose-escalation cohort, 75% to 90% of patients were male, and the mean age was 60 years with a range of about 20 to 80. Patients were allowed to have had prior anti-PD-1, anti-PD-L1 or anti-CTLA-4 therapy, and around 40% of the dose-escalation patients had previously received checkpoint inhibitors.

Patients with autoimmune disease history or receiving systemic immunosuppression were excluded from the trial. Peripheral blood for TCR sequencing was drawn from every dose cohort at baseline, at cycle 4 day 1 and at cycle 7 day 1. Samples were obtained from an open-label, multicenter, first-in-human phase I dose-escalation trial of ivuxolimab. Adults with locally advanced or metastatic melanoma, renal cell, hepatocellular, or head and neck squamous cell carcinoma were enrolled in the trial. Before TCR sequencing, CD4+ T cells and CD8+ T cells were sorted from peripheral blood as separate populations. To sequence the TCRbeta CDR3 region, genomic DNA was isolated from the sorted cells. The immunoSEQ Assay was used for sequencing of TCRbeta CDR3 regions. Entries here come from immuneACCESS through TCRdb and include only in-frame sequences with V and J called. Some clones fail to appear in such tables; in the studies checked, an unresolved V gene covers under half of the shortfall, and the cause of the remainder is unknown. The sample table records 70,000 to 85,000 clones; 80% to 90% of these occur just once. Around 1.1% of the sample rests with the top ten.

From a lookup of the germline V gene, CDR1 and CDR2 are SNHLY and FYNNEI. The trim is 4 bases for V and 3 bases for J, with a gap of 7 bases between the germline ends. The CDR3 contains 12 residues, cysteine and phenylalanine counted. Only CDR3 DNA is held: 36 bases, read in frame from base 1. Comments on this clone: No antigen is known for it. Per-base qualities were not stored, and no clone one base away is much larger.

The investigation overall reported the following: At doses of 0.1 to 3.0 mg/kg, clonal expansion of both CD4+ and CD8+ blood T cells was observed from baseline to week 6. The antigen specificity of the peripheral T cells that underwent clonal expansion was not determined. In partial responders in the 0.1-3.0 mg/kg groups, normalized peripheral clonal expansion was found to be among the lowest, especially among CD8+ T cells. Low levels of normalized T-cell clonal expansion were also seen in some patients who did not respond. After ivuxolimab, CD8+ T cells had more expanded clones than CD4+ T cells on average.

This TCR came from an adult with an advanced solid tumor such as melanoma, head and neck, liver or kidney cancer. The sample consisted of CD4+ or CD8+ T cells sorted from blood, taken in a trial of the OX40 agonist ivuxolimab. The rearrangement combines TRBV2 with TRBJ2-7; no D gene is confidently identified. The CDR3 in this case is CASSVQNYEQYF. The DNA is as follows: TGTGCCAGCAGTGTACAGAACTACGAGCAGTACTTC.